These 13 T cell receptor beta chains were sequenced from one sample in a study of cytotoxic CD8 clonotypes in ibrutinib-treated CLL. Here immunoSEQ multiplex PCR was the method, and the copy in TCRdb shows in-frame clones only, minus some. The sample gives some 130,000 clones, around 93% of which show up once; 10% to 13% is in the top ten. The material sequenced was PBMCs, taken after 12 months of ibrutinib treatment. The receptors were gathered from a human donor with chronic lymphocytic leukemia.

The V gene is TRBV19, the J gene TRBJ1-3; D gene uncertain. This CDR3 region has 14 residues. The V gene lost 6 bases and the J gene lost 4 bases, with 13 bases spanning the gap. Germline values: CDR1 LNHDA, CDR2 SQIVND (reference sequence). CDR3 nucleotide sequence: TGTGCCAGTAGCCCAAACAGAGACGGAAACACCATATATTTT. Amino acid sequence: CASSPNRDGNTIYF.

The chain is built from TRBV7-9 and TRBJ2-7; perhaps TRBD1 as D (5 bases). From germline, CDR1 is SEHNR and CDR2 FQNEAQ (reference sequence). CDR3 length equals 13 residues. Deletions cut 1 base from V and 3 bases from J, with 7 bases between. The DNA for the CDR3 is TGTGCCAGCAGCTTAGGGGGCCACTACGAGCAGTACTTC. Translation gives CASSLGGHYEQYF.

The chain joins TRBV7-9 to TRBJ1-4; possibly TRBD1 for D (5 bases). CDR1 and CDR2 from the germline V gene are SEHNR and FQNEAQ (reference sequence). CDR3 length equals 12 residues. V lost 6 bases and J lost 11, with 13 bases in between. CDR3 protein: CASRPMGGKLFF. CDR3 bases: TGTGCCAGCAGGCCTATGGGGGGGAAACTGTTTTTT.

The count of this clone is one. The chain links TRBV11-3 to TRBJ2-7; no reliable D call. Trimming removed 5 bases from V and 3 bases from J, with 11 bases in between. The germline V gene encodes CDR1 SGHNT and CDR2 YENEEA. There are 13 residues in the CDR3. The CDR3 nucleotides read TGTGCCAGCAGCCGCCGTGAGGACTACGAGCAGTACTTC. Translation gives CASSRREDYEQYF.

This clone has just one count. This sequence joins TRBV28 and TRBJ2-3; TRBD2 is a possible D gene (7 bases). V was cut by 2 bases and J by 4 bases, with 25 bases left in between. The CDR3 is 19 residues long. The germline gives CDR1 MDHEN, CDR2 SYDVKM. This CDR3 is CASSLLAGVQQRGADTQYF. The CDR3 nucleotides are TGTGCCAGCAGTTTACTGGCGGGAGTTCAACAAAGGGGGGCAGATACGCAGTATTTT. Full variable domain (outside the CDR3, taken from reference TRBV28 and TRBJ2-3): DVKVTQSSRYLVKRTGEKVFLECVQDMDHENMFWYRQDPGLGLRLIYFSYDVKMKEKGDIPEGYSVSREKKERFSLILESASTNQTSMYLCASSLLAGVQQRGADTQYFGPGTRLTVL.

The chain employs TRBV28 and TRBJ2-5, with 8 positions matching TRBD1. CDR1 and CDR2 from the germline V gene are MDHEN and SYDVKM. The CDR3 contains 16 residues. V was pared by 3 bases and J by 1 base, with 7 bases of the junction left unmatched. As DNA, the CDR3 is TGTGCCAGCAGTTTGGACCGGGACAGGTCCCAAGAGACCCAGTACTTC. It codes for CASSLDRDRSQETQYF.

The genes are TRBV23-1 and TRBJ1-4, with a possible D match to TRBD1 (5 bases). TRBV23-1 is an open reading frame, and its role is uncertain. This CDR3 is built from 16 residues. V dropped 2 bases and J dropped 0 bases, with 10 bases sitting between them. The CDR3 spells CASSQDTGSTNEKLFF. CDR3 nucleotide sequence: TGCGCCAGCAGTCAAGATACAGGATCAACTAATGAAAAACTGTTTTTT.

The chain employs TRBV19 and TRBJ2-2, with D tentatively TRBD2 (5 bases). Deletions cut 5 bases from V and 6 bases from J, with 10 bases between. Per germline, CDR1 LNHDA and CDR2 SQIVND (reference sequence). The CDR3 is 13 residues long. This CDR3 is CASSARAAGELFF. Here the CDR3 DNA reads TGTGCCAGTAGTGCCCGAGCGGCCGGGGAGCTGTTTTTT.

This clone has only one observation. The chain couples TRBV7-8 to TRBJ1-2, with D uncertain. The V and J ends lost 1 base and 6 bases respectively, with 12 bases between them. The CDR3 loop spans 14 amino acids. Germline assignment: CDR1 SGHVS and CDR2 FQNEAQ. The CDR3 is CASSLERAVDGYTF. In DNA, the CDR3 is TGTGCCAGCAGCTTAGAACGGGCGGTCGATGGCTACACCTTC.

The chain is built from TRBV5-4 and TRBJ2-2; D unclear. Germline values: CDR1 SGHNT, CDR2 YYREEE (reference sequence). Trimming took 2 bases from V and 0 from J, leaving 20 bases between them. The CDR3 spans 19 residues. The CDR3, as DNA: TGTGCCAGCAGCTTACAAGTAGGAAGGGTTGTCTCGAACACCGGGGAGCTGTTTTTT. Encoded protein: CASSLQVGRVVSNTGELFF.

This chain joins TRBV6-1 and TRBJ1-5; D might be TRBD1 (5 bases). Trimming removed 5 bases at V and 1 base at J, with 9 bases between. CDR3 length equals 14 residues. From germline, CDR1 is MNHNS and CDR2 SASEGT. The CDR3 here is CASSRTLSNQPQHF. As DNA, the CDR3 is TGTGCCAGCAGTCGGACATTAAGCAATCAGCCCCAGCATTTT.

The chain uses TRBV27 and TRBJ2-3, with 11 nucleotides matching TRBD2. V shed 3 bases, J shed 2 bases, and the junction held 13 bases outside the gene matches. The CDR3 loop spans 19 amino acids. Germline CDR1 is MNHEY and CDR2 is SMNVEV (reference sequence). CDR3 nucleotide sequence: TGTGCCAGCAGTTTTAGGCTAGCGGGAGGCGCACATTTCACAGATACGCAGTATTTT. Protein sequence: CASSFRLAGGAHFTDTQYF.

This chain links TRBV19 with TRBJ2-1; 7 nucleotides match TRBD2. J was trimmed by 3 bases and V by 8 bases; bases with no gene match: 1. In germline, CDR1 is LNHDA, CDR2 SQIVND (reference sequence). The length of the CDR3 is 12 residues. CDR3 protein: CASAGVYNEQFF. The CDR3 DNA follows: TGTGCCAGTGCGGGAGTCTACAATGAGCAGTTCTTC.